Shown below are 20 T cell receptor beta chains from a single sample sequenced in a study of T cells expressing NK-cell markers. TCRdb re-called the 5' RACE reads; one entry per CDR3 protein, DNA not given. The sample totals around 380,000 distinct CDR3 sequences. The sequenced sample was blood T cells: a sorted CD56 or NKG2C T cell subset, CD4+ or CD8+ T cells, or bulk PBMC T cells (not recorded which). The receptor source for this set is a woman in her forties or fifties in good health.

This chain's CDR3 is CASSVWAGGTDTQYF. The rearrangement joins TRBV25-1 to TRBJ2-3; the D gene TCRdb calls, TRBD1, cannot be checked with no DNA. The CDR3 contains 15 residues. CDR1 is MGHDK and CDR2 is SYGVNS in the germline V gene.

The chain joins TRBV7-9 to TRBJ2-1; TCRdb's D call of TRBD1 is untestable without DNA. This CDR3 has 13 amino acids. The germline V gene has CDR1 SEHNR and CDR2 FQNEAQ (reference sequence). The CDR3: CASRQGGLHEQFF.

V and J are TRBV21-1 and TRBJ2-1; TCRdb proposes TRBD1, but this gene call is untestable without DNA. TRBV21-1 is noted as a pseudogene. The CDR3 covers 13 residues. CDR3 amino acids: CASIGDGQNEQFF.

The chain combines TRBV20-1 with TRBJ2-4; the D call from TCRdb, TRBD1, cannot be confirmed without DNA. This CDR3 region has 14 residues. Germline V gene lookup returns CDR1 DFQATT and CDR2 SNEGSKA (reference sequence). This CDR3 reads CSARGSDRAYIQYF.

V and J are TRBV5-1 and TRBJ1-1. CDR3 length: 14 amino acids. Germline V CDR1 and CDR2: SGHRS, YFSETQ. The CDR3: CASSLYEGNTEAFF.

The chain has TRBV4-1 and TRBJ2-6; no DNA is available, so the TRBD1 call from TCRdb remains unchecked. The CDR3 is 21 amino acids. Germline assignment: CDR1 MGHRA and CDR2 YSYEKL. The CDR3 sequence is CASSQIGRGSRDRSGANVLTF.

The chain couples TRBV5-1 to TRBJ2-7; TCRdb proposes TRBD1, but this gene call is untestable without DNA. Germline V gives CDR1 SGHRS, CDR2 YFSETQ. The CDR3 is 17 amino acids. The CDR3 is CASSPLPRQGRFYEQYF.

The chain links TRBV6-6 to TRBJ2-5; TCRdb's D call, TRBD1, is unchecked because there is no DNA. This CDR3 has 19 residues. CDR1 is MNHNY and CDR2 is SVGAGI in the germline V gene (reference sequence). The CDR3 protein is CASSYSSAATRVWGETQYF.

The rearrangement uses TRBV5-5 and TRBJ2-5. CDR3 length: 13 amino acids. Germline CDR1 and CDR2: SGHKS and YYEKEE (reference sequence). The CDR3 reads CASSLVDSETQYF.

The rearrangement links TRBV7-9 to TRBJ2-2; the D gene TCRdb calls, TRBD2, cannot be checked with no DNA. Germline CDR1 and CDR2: SEHNR and FQNEAQ (reference sequence). The CDR3 covers 15 residues. CDR3 protein: CASSFLRENTGELFF.

This sequence joins TRBV12-3 or TRBV12-4 and TRBJ1-4. CDR3 length equals 14 residues. The CDR3 sequence: CASSLGRTNEKLFF.

CDR3 residues: CSARDLSYRDILMNTEAFF. This rearrangement joins TRBV20-1 to TRBJ1-1; TCRdb's D gene call, TRBD1, goes unchecked for lack of DNA. The germline V gene encodes CDR1 DFQATT and CDR2 SNEGSKA (reference sequence). The CDR3 runs to 19 residues.

The rearrangement joins TRBV25-1 to TRBJ2-3; without DNA, the TCRdb call of TRBD2 cannot be checked. CDR3 length equals 15 residues. From germline, CDR1 is MGHDK and CDR2 SYGVNS. The CDR3 loop reads CASSEWVSGTDTQYF. Complete variable domain (other parts from reference TRBV25-1 and TRBJ2-3): EADIYQTPRYLVIGTGKKITLECSQTMGHDKMYWYQQDPGMELHLIHYSYGVNSTEKGDLSSESTVSRIRTEHFPLTLESARPSHTSQYLCASSEWVSGTDTQYFGPGTRLTVL.

The chain combines TRBV5-1 with TRBJ2-7; TCRdb names TRBD2, which stays unverified in the absence of DNA. Germline values: CDR1 SGHRS, CDR2 YFSETQ. The CDR3 has 11 amino acids. The chain's CDR3 is CASSWREEQYF.

The chain couples TRBV5-1 to TRBJ2-2; TCRdb calls TRBD1, which cannot be checked without DNA. Per germline, CDR1 SGHRS and CDR2 YFSETQ. This CDR3 is 13 amino acids long. This CDR3 is CATTTGFTGELFF.

The chain uses TRBV10-2 and TRBJ2-7. The CDR3 sequence is 14 residues long. In germline, CDR1 is WSHSY, CDR2 SAAADI. Here the CDR3 reads CASSESGRSYEQYF.

This rearrangement joins TRBV18 to TRBJ1-5; TCRdb returns TRBD1, unconfirmable since there is no DNA. The CDR3 runs to 15 residues. The V gene's germline CDR1 is KGHSH and CDR2 LQKENI. The CDR3 reads CASSPLAGTDQPQHF.

The V and J genes are TRBV5-1 and TRBJ2-3; TCRdb proposes TRBD2, but this gene call is untestable without DNA. This CDR3 has 17 amino acids. CDR1 and CDR2 (germline): SGHRS, YFSETQ. CDR3 residues: CASSLYTSGRITDTQYF.

This chain links TRBV3-1 with TRBJ2-1; TCRdb designates TRBD2, a call that cannot be tested without DNA. The germline gives CDR1 LGHDT, CDR2 YNNKEL (reference sequence). The CDR3 has 15 amino acids. The CDR3 sequence is CASNPSLAGNNEQFF.

The chain carries TRBV4-1 and TRBJ2-2; TCRdb's D call of TRBD2 is untestable without DNA. The CDR3 is 16 amino acids. Germline values: CDR1 MGHRA, CDR2 YSYEKL. CDR3 sequence: CASREGGSINTGELFF.